This TCR beta chain was identified during a study of blood T cell repertoires in COVID-19. The germline gives CDR1 KGHDR, CDR2 SFDVKD. Deletions cut 3 bases from V and 5 bases from J, with 10 bases between. The CDR3 loop spans 14 amino acids. The protocol was immunoSEQ multiplex PCR, while the TCRdb copy is restricted to in-frame clones and leaves out a portion. The sample holds roughly 75,000 clones; roughly four fifths are singletons and the top ten take more than 9.5%. The sample was peripheral blood. The origin of this receptor is a man aged 50-59 years with acute or convalescent COVID-19. This chain uses TRBV24-1 with TRBJ2-1; D perhaps matches TRBD2 (6 bases). In DNA form, the CDR3 reads TGTGCCACCAGTGATCCCGGGACTCACAATGAGCAGTTCTTC. Protein product: CATSDPGTHNEQFF.